A single sample is the source of the 18 T cell receptor beta chains below, sequenced in a study of cytomegalovirus exposure and HLA in healthy donors (dated by TCRdb to between 2016 and 2019). The method behind the library was the immunoSEQ multiplex PCR assay. The multiplex PCR relied on a mix of 60 forward primers for TCR Vbeta segments and 13 reverse primers for TCR Jbeta segments. TCRdb took over this immuneACCESS table, retaining in-frame rearrangements with V and J assigned. Such tables are incomplete; in checked studies, under half of the missing clones stem from an unresolved V gene, and the remainder is unexplained. For this sample there are around 99,000 clones; around three quarters appear just once. The top ten hold about 8% of the sample. Sequencing was carried out using PBMCs. These receptors all come from a man aged 30-40 years in good health and CMV-seronegative.

V and J are TRBV2 and TRBJ1-1, with D perhaps matching TRBD1 (6 bases). Germline V gives CDR1 SNHLY, CDR2 FYNNEI. V was clipped by 10 bases and J by 8 bases, with 20 bases between them. This CDR3 is built from 13 residues. CDR3 in DNA: TGTGCCACGAAAGAGGACAGCCGAACCGAAGCTTTCTTT. Translated, it gives CATKEDSRTEAFF.

The rearrangement links TRBV5-1 to TRBJ2-1, with 9 positions matching TRBD1. Germline lookup yields CDR1 SGHRS and CDR2 YFSETQ. This CDR3 has 14 amino acids. V shed 0 bases, J shed 8 bases, and the junction held 3 bases outside the gene matches. CDR3: CASSLGTGEHEQFF. CDR3 sequence (DNA): TGCGCCAGCAGCTTGGGGACAGGGGAGCATGAGCAGTTCTTC.

The chain couples TRBV19 to TRBJ2-7; 7 bases agree with TRBD2. V dropped 9 bases and J dropped 2; count of bases not matched to a gene: 4. Germline V gene lookup returns CDR1 LNHDA and CDR2 SQIVND (reference sequence). The CDR3 runs 12 residues. As DNA, the CDR3 is TGTGCCAGCTCTGGACTAGCCTACGAGCAGTACTTC. Translated: CASSGLAYEQYF. The whole variable domain, filled in from reference TRBV19 and TRBJ2-7, reads DGGITQSPKYLFRKEGQNVTLSCEQNLNHDAMYWYRQDPGQGLRLIYYSQIVNDFQKGDIAEGYSVSREKKESFPLTVTSAQKNPTAFYLCASSGLAYEQYFGPGTRLTVT.

The V gene is TRBV29-1, the J gene TRBJ2-7; possible D gene TRBD1, 5 bases. Germline V gene lookup returns CDR1 SQVTM and CDR2 ANQGSEA. V was clipped by 4 bases and J by 3 bases, with 10 bases between them. The CDR3 has 12 amino acids. The CDR3 is CSVVAGNYEQYF. In nucleotides, the CDR3 is TGCAGCGTTGTCGCAGGGAACTACGAGCAGTACTTC.

This chain links TRBV6-5 with TRBJ2-5; 7 nucleotides match TRBD1. The DNA end lines up better with TRBJ2-7; the J call may be wrong. The CDR3 length is 14 residues. Germline V gene data show CDR1 as MNHEY and CDR2 as SVGAGI. CDR3: CASSYDREWNEQYF. CDR3 nucleotide sequence: TGTGCCAGCAGTTACGACAGGGAGTGGAACGAGCAGTACTTC.

This chain joins TRBV4-1 and TRBJ1-5; D is perhaps TRBD1 (6 bases). This CDR3 is 17 amino acids long. The germline V gene encodes CDR1 MGHRA and CDR2 YSYEKL. Trimming cost V 2 bases and J 1 base, with 15 bases left between them. DNA for the CDR3: TGCGCCAGCAGCCAACAACCGGGGGGCCGGAGCAATCAGCCCCAGCATTTT. This sequence encodes CASSQQPGGRSNQPQHF.

This clone was observed a few times. V and J are TRBV30 and TRBJ1-2, with D unclear. Per germline, CDR1 GTSNPN and CDR2 SVGIG (reference sequence). Trimming left V 1 base short and J 10 bases short, with 7 bases between. CDR3 length: 10 residues. CDR3 loop: CAWSGPVYTF. The CDR3 region has the DNA TGTGCCTGGAGTGGCCCAGTCTACACCTTC.

This clone is a singleton in its sample. The rearrangement uses TRBV9 and TRBJ2-3; D is ambiguous. From germline, CDR1 is SGDLS and CDR2 YYNGEE. V was cut by 0 bases and J by 0 bases, with 11 bases left in between. There are 16 residues in the CDR3. The CDR3 loop is CASSVAAATSTDTQYF. The CDR3, as DNA: TGTGCCAGCAGCGTAGCGGCGGCTACTAGCACAGATACGCAGTATTTT.

This chain uses TRBV28 with TRBJ2-5; 7 bases align to TRBD2. The J call may be wrong; the DNA end is better matched by TRBJ2-7. Germline V gene data show CDR1 as MDHEN and CDR2 as SYDVKM. The CDR3 has 17 residues. CDR3 sequence: CASSFAGGSGRSYEQYF. The CDR3 region has the DNA TGTGCCAGCAGTTTCGCAGGAGGTAGCGGGCGGTCCTACGAGCAGTACTTC.

The chain joins TRBV28 to TRBJ1-2; 7 bases agree with TRBD1. V dropped 7 bases and J dropped 5; count of bases not matched to a gene: 10. The CDR3 runs to 14 residues. CDR1 is MDHEN, CDR2 SYDVKM, per germline. For the CDR3, the DNA is TGTGCCAGCACCCAGTCCGGGACAGAATATGGCTACACCTTC. It specifies CASTQSGTEYGYTF.

This CDR3 is CASSPPQVGGPQHF. CDR3 sequence (DNA): TGTGCCAGCTCACCACCACAGGTGGGGGGACCCCAGCATTTT. V gene TRBV18 combines with J gene TRBJ1-5, with a weak D call TRBD1 (5 bases). Germline CDR1 is KGHSH and CDR2 is LQKENI. V was pared by 0 bases and J by 10 bases, with 13 bases between. The CDR3 is 14 residues long.

The gene calls are TRBV6-1 and TRBJ1-2; 7 positions match TRBD1. The length of the CDR3 is 18 residues. V trimming: 0 bases; J trimming: 4 bases; junction bases outside the gene matches: 14. Germline V gene sequence: CDR1 MNHNS, CDR2 SASEGT. The CDR3 spells CASSEAPTRQGPRYGYTF. The CDR3 DNA reads as TGTGCCAGCAGTGAAGCCCCCACGAGACAGGGCCCCCGCTATGGCTACACCTTC.

J is TRBJ2-1 and V is TRBV6-1; 9 bases agree with TRBD2. V dropped 2 bases and J dropped 8; count of bases not matched to a gene: 4. Germline V gene sequence: CDR1 MNHNS, CDR2 SASEGT. CDR3 length: 14 residues. CDR3 nucleotides: TGTGCCAGCAGTGAACTAGCGGGGAGGGATGAGCAGTTCTTC. Residues: CASSELAGRDEQFF.

The rearrangement links TRBV15 to TRBJ2-7; 10 bases agree with TRBD1. The V segment lost 5 bases and the J segment 2 bases; nucleotides outside the gene matches: 12. The CDR3 extends over 17 amino acids. CDR1 and CDR2 from the germline V gene are LNHNV and YYDKDF (reference sequence). CDR3 region: CATSAPGQGKMAYEQYF. The CDR3 coding sequence is TGTGCCACCAGCGCGCCGGGACAGGGGAAGATGGCCTACGAGCAGTACTTC.

The V and J genes are TRBV19 and TRBJ1-3; D is perhaps TRBD1 (6 bases). Trimming removed 9 bases from V and 1 base from J, with 13 bases in between. The CDR3 has 14 residues. Germline lookup yields CDR1 LNHDA and CDR2 SQIVND (reference sequence). The CDR3 sequence is CASQQGSSGNTIYF. CDR3 nucleotide sequence: TGTGCCAGCCAACAGGGTTCTTCTGGAAACACCATATATTTT.

The gene calls are TRBV29-1 and TRBJ2-1; 9 positions match TRBD2. The J segment lost 5 bases and the V segment lost 4 bases, leaving 12 bases of the junction unmatched. CDR1 SQVTM and CDR2 ANQGSEA come from the germline V gene. The CDR3 spans 16 residues. CDR3: CSVVTGLANPNNEQFF. In nucleotides, the CDR3 is TGCAGCGTTGTGACCGGACTAGCGAACCCGAACAATGAGCAGTTCTTC.

This clone was found a few times. The chain is built from TRBV6-4 and TRBJ1-4; D unclear. Trimming stripped 9 bases from V and 4 bases from J, with 18 bases between. The CDR3 totals 15 residues. Looked up from germline, CDR1 is MRHNA and CDR2 is SNTAGT. CDR3 loop: CAREGAQSLNEKLFF. CDR3 coding DNA: TGTGCCAGAGAGGGAGCCCAATCGCTTAATGAAAAACTGTTTTTT.

This chain connects TRBV6-6 to TRBJ2-7, with TRBD1 matching over 7 bases. Germline V gene sequence: CDR1 MNHNY, CDR2 SVGAGI (reference sequence). Unmatched junction bases numbered 8, after V lost 4 bases and J lost 2 bases. The CDR3 length is 15 residues. The CDR3 coding sequence is TGTGCCAGCAGTTCACAGGGGCAGGGCCCCTACGAGCAGTACTTC. This gives the protein CASSSQGQGPYEQYF.